The clone carrying this T cell receptor (beta chain) appeared many times. TCRdb re-derived calls from the RT-PCR reads in MiXCR, one entry per CDR3 protein. The profile covers about 680,000 distinct CDR3 sequences, with 11% to 15% appearing a single time and roughly 3.9% taken by the ten largest. CDR1 is LGHNA, CDR2 YNFKEQ, per germline. V gave up 0 bases and J gave up 2 bases, with 11 bases separating them. The length of the CDR3 is 15 residues. This sequence joins TRBV4-2 and TRBJ2-7; D possibly uses TRBD1 or TRBD2 (5 bases each). The source of this sequence is a female donor in good health, serving as a healthy control. The sequenced sample consisted of memory CD4+ T cells from blood. Here the CDR3 DNA reads TGTGCCAGCAGCCAAGAATGGGACGGCCCCTACGAGCAGTACTTC. It is translated as CASSQEWDGPYEQYF.